The T cell receptor (beta chain) described here comes from a study of blood T cell repertoires in COVID-19. Across the study: Material from acute and convalescent COVID-19 was sourced from the United States, Italy and Spain. Nucleic acid was either cDNA or gDNA, and it came from T cells, B-cell-depleted T cells, or PBMCs.

The germline V gene encodes CDR1 SGHTA and CDR2 FQGNSA. Between the trimmed V and J ends, which lost 4 bases and 5 bases, there was a span of 11 bases. The CDR3 sequence is 14 residues long. Study processing details: Amplification of reference gene primers provided the estimated nucleated cell counts. The repertoire was sequenced with immunoSEQ multiplex PCR; TCRdb's copy has only in-frame clones and lacks some. V and J calls and clone size come straight from that table; D and trimming were deduced from the DNA. The sample shows roughly 190,000 clones, roughly three quarters of them seen only once. The V call is TRBV7-2, the J call TRBJ2-2, with D tentatively TRBD1 (6 bases). The sample comprised peripheral blood. The clonotype was recovered from a woman aged 45-60 years with active or convalescent COVID-19. CDR3 DNA: TGTGCCAGCAGCTCTTTTCAGGGGACCGGGGAGCTGTTTTTT. It codes for CASSSFQGTGELFF.